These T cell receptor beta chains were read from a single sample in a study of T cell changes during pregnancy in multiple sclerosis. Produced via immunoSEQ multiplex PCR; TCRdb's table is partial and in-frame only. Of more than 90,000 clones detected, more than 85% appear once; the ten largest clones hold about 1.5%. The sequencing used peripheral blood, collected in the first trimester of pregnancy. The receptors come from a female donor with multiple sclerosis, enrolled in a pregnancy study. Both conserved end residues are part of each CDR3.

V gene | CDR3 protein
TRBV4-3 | CASSLDRDSYNEQFF
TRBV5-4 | CASRSLTGIHEQYF
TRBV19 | CASTPYREVNYGYTF
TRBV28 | CASRLTGYGYTF
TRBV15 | CATSTRLAGVTYNEQFF
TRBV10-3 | CAISPGQSYEQYF
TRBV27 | CASSFEGGYGYTF
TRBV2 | CASSDKRGWDQPQHF
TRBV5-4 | CASRRGTENEAFF
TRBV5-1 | CASSWTSGSGYEQYF
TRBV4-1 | CASSLAAGSYNEQFF
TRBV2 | CASTRQGITYGYTF
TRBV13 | CASSLGLGTDSYGYTF
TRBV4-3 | CASSQAGQGAAGEQFF
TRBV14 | CASSQVTGMNTEAFF
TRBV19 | CASSILVPRGEKLFF
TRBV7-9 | CASSLGLAGPPYEQYF
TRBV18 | CASSPRTGASSPETQYF